The 12 T cell receptor beta chains reported below all come from one sample, sequenced in a study of a mutant IDH1 vaccine in newly diagnosed glioma. Time point in this sample: baseline, week 1 (first vaccination visit). Treatment of the sample: pre-vaccination baseline after standard-of-care therapy. Using immunoSEQ multiplex PCR, the repertoire was profiled, and TCRdb retains in-frame clones only, with some absent. The data show roughly 84,000 clones, around 79% seen once. Material: PBMCs, obtained from a glioma patient treated with radiotherapy, temozolomide or both. These receptors came from a man between 40 and 49 years old with glioma. Some clones in this sample may be carry-over from other donors' samples.

This rearrangement joins TRBV7-2 to TRBJ2-2, with 8 bases fitting TRBD2. V shed 1 base and J 6 bases; nucleotides not matched to a gene: 10. The CDR3 has 17 amino acids. CDR1 is SGHTA and CDR2 is FQGNSA in the germline V gene. Here the CDR3 reads CASSLGSGTRVAGELFF. The CDR3 coding sequence is TGTGCCAGCAGCTTAGGGTCCGGGACTAGGGTCGCCGGGGAGCTGTTTTTT.

The chain has TRBV6-1 and TRBJ2-2, with 8 bases that match TRBD1. The CDR3 spans 14 residues. Trimming took 6 bases from V and 6 from J; bases not matched to a gene: 6. Germline assignment: CDR1 MNHNS and CDR2 SASEGT. The CDR3 region is CASSGDRTAGELFF. The CDR3 coding sequence is TGTGCCAGCAGCGGGGACAGGACGGCCGGGGAGCTGTTTTTT.

The V gene is TRBV6-5, the J gene TRBJ1-3; the D is unclear. In germline, CDR1 is MNHEY, CDR2 SVGAGI. V lost 0 bases and J lost 4, with 13 bases in between. This CDR3 has 16 amino acids. Here the CDR3 DNA reads TGTGCCAGCAGTTACTCTGGAGACGCATTGGGAAACACCATATATTTT. Its protein is CASSYSGDALGNTIYF.

V and J are TRBV6-6 and TRBJ1-6, with TRBD1 as a possible D gene (6 bases). Germline loops: CDR1 MNHNY, CDR2 SVGAGI (reference sequence). V was shortened by 5 bases and J by 5 bases, with 10 bases between the two germline ends. The CDR3 is 14 residues long. The CDR3 reads CASSPRQDNSPLHF. DNA of the CDR3: TGTGCCAGCAGTCCCCGACAGGATAATTCACCCCTCCACTTT.

V is TRBV5-1 and J is TRBJ2-7; D ambiguous. V lost 0 bases and J lost 3, with 7 bases in between. Germline CDR1 and CDR2: SGHRS and YFSETQ. The CDR3 runs to 13 residues. The CDR3 coding sequence is TGCGCCAGCAGCTTGGACAGCTACTACGAGCAGTACTTC. Its translation is CASSLDSYYEQYF.

The V call is TRBV7-8, the J call TRBJ1-5; TRBD1 is a possible D gene (5 bases). The V end lost 3 bases, the J end lost 7 bases, and 13 bases lay between the germline ends. The CDR3 runs to 14 residues. From germline, CDR1 is SGHVS and CDR2 FQNEAQ. CDR3 nucleotide sequence: TGTGCCAGCAGCTTGAGTCAGGGCGGGCAGCCCCAGCATTTT. Translating it yields CASSLSQGGQPQHF.

In this sample, this clone turned up a few times. The chain is built from TRBV5-6 and TRBJ1-5; D unresolved. Germline V CDR1 and CDR2: SGHDT, YYEEEE. V lost 1 base to trimming and J lost 6 bases, with 5 bases between them. This CDR3 spans 12 amino acids. The CDR3 DNA reads TGTGCCAGCAGCTTGAGGTCTCAGCCCCAGCATTTT. Translated: CASSLRSQPQHF. The variable domain in full, completed from reference TRBV5-6 and TRBJ1-5, reads DAGVTQSPTHLIKTRGQQVTLRCSPKSGHDTVSWYQQALGQGPQFIFQYYEEEERQRGNFPDRFSGHQFPNYSSELNVNALLLGDSALYLCASSLRSQPQHFGDGTRLSIL.

V is TRBV19 and J is TRBJ1-2; possible D gene TRBD1, 5 bases. Germline CDR1 is LNHDA and CDR2 is SQIVND (reference sequence). V lost 1 base, J lost 2 bases, and 8 bases lay in between. The CDR3 is made up of 14 amino acids. The CDR3 loop is CASSIAWGNYGYTF. The CDR3 coding sequence is TGTGCCAGTAGTATAGCTTGGGGGAACTATGGCTACACCTTC.

This CDR3 is CASSEAGTGWGVNTEAFF. The CDR3 DNA is TGTGCCAGCAGTGAAGCTGGGACAGGGTGGGGGGTGAACACTGAAGCTTTCTTT. This chain links TRBV2 with TRBJ1-1; 9 nucleotides agree with TRBD1. This CDR3 contains 18 residues. J gave up 0 bases and V 0 bases, and 8 bases lay outside the gene matches. The germline V gene has CDR1 SNHLY and CDR2 FYNNEI.

In DNA form, the CDR3 reads TGCGCCAGCAGCCAAGTTTATAACGGAGATAACTATGGCTACACCTTC. This codes for CASSQVYNGDNYGYTF. The chain employs TRBV4-1 and TRBJ1-2; D is unresolved. V lost 1 base to trimming and J lost 1 base, with 13 bases between them. The CDR3 contains 16 residues. The germline V gene has CDR1 MGHRA and CDR2 YSYEKL.

The chain combines TRBV6-6 with TRBJ1-5; D uncertain. This CDR3 spans 14 amino acids. The germline V gene has CDR1 MNHNY and CDR2 SVGAGI (reference sequence). V lost 5 bases and J lost 4, with 12 bases in between. The CDR3 spells CASSPGRGNQPQHF. DNA of the CDR3: TGTGCCAGCAGTCCCGGAAGAGGAAATCAGCCCCAGCATTTT.

J is TRBJ2-2 and V is TRBV2, with 10 positions matching TRBD1. Trimming took 8 bases from V and 7 from J; bases not matched to a gene: 10. Germline CDR1 reads SNHLY; CDR2 reads FYNNEI. The CDR3 has 15 residues. CDR3: CASRGGTGVHGELFF. The CDR3 bases are TGTGCCAGCCGGGGAGGGACAGGGGTACACGGGGAGCTGTTTTTT.